Following are 12 T cell receptor beta chains from one sample sequenced in a study of blood T cell repertoires in COVID-19. Generated by immunoSEQ multiplex PCR, the TCRdb table keeps only in-frame clones and is missing some. The sample contains hundreds of thousands of clones, approximately 90% of which appear only once. Sequenced sample: peripheral blood. These receptors all stem from a middle-aged man with acute or convalescent COVID-19.

The chain has TRBV19 and TRBJ2-6; 10 bases fit TRBD1. This CDR3 contains 16 residues. The V segment lost 10 bases and the J segment 2 bases; nucleotides outside the gene matches: 8. CDR1 is LNHDA and CDR2 is SQIVND in the germline V gene (reference sequence). CDR3 sequence reads: CATLDRGPTGANVLTF. CDR3 DNA: TGTGCCACCCTAGACAGGGGGCCTACTGGGGCCAACGTCCTGACTTTC.

The chain combines TRBV27 with TRBJ1-2; 8 bases are a match to TRBD1. V shed 6 bases, J shed 4 bases, and the junction held 10 bases outside the gene matches. Germline V lookup: CDR1 MNHEY, CDR2 SMNVEV (reference sequence). The CDR3 is 15 amino acids. This CDR3 reads CASREWTGNTYGYTF. As DNA, the CDR3 is TGTGCCAGCAGAGAGTGGACAGGGAACACCTATGGCTACACCTTC.

This CDR3 reads CASSSGQGLETQYF. CDR3 coding DNA: TGTGCCAGCAGCTCCGGACAGGGTCTGGAGACCCAGTACTTC. The genes are TRBV9 and TRBJ2-5; 8 bases align to TRBD1. J gave up 5 bases and V 4 bases, and 7 bases lay outside the gene matches. The CDR3 sequence is 14 residues long. Germline values: CDR1 SGDLS, CDR2 YYNGEE. Based on the CDR3 plus reference TRBV9 and TRBJ2-5, the full variable domain is DSGVTQTPKHLITATGQRVTLRCSPRSGDLSVYWYQQSLDQGLQFLIQYYNGEERAKGNILERFSAQQFPDLHSELNLSSLELGDSALYFCASSSGQGLETQYFGPGTRLLVL.

The table lists this clone with a few counts. This rearrangement joins TRBV5-5 to TRBJ1-1, with TRBD1 matching 7 bases. V lost 4 bases, J lost 8 bases, and 5 bases stayed unmatched. CDR3 length: 12 residues. Germline V lookup: CDR1 SGHKS, CDR2 YYEKEE (reference sequence). Here the CDR3 DNA reads TGTGCCAGCAGCATTCAGGGGGTCGAAGCTTTCTTT. Translation: CASSIQGVEAFF.

The rearrangement joins TRBV19 to TRBJ2-1; perhaps TRBD2 as D (5 bases). The CDR3 spans 14 residues. Germline loops: CDR1 LNHDA, CDR2 SQIVND (reference sequence). Deletions cut 3 bases from V and 7 bases from J, with 13 bases between. The CDR3 sequence is CASSIYGIRNEQFF. The CDR3, as DNA: TGTGCCAGTAGTATCTACGGGATCCGAAATGAGCAGTTCTTC.

This sequence joins TRBV5-1 and TRBJ2-2, with D uncertain. CDR1 and CDR2 from the germline V gene are SGHRS and YFSETQ. The CDR3 runs 14 residues. Trimming took 0 bases from V and 2 from J, leaving 5 bases between them. In nucleotides, the CDR3 is TGCGCCAGCAGCTTGGGCAGAAACACCGGGGAGCTGTTTTTT. Translation: CASSLGRNTGELFF. Drawing the rest from reference TRBV5-1 and TRBJ2-2, the complete variable domain is KAGVTQTPRYLIKTRGQQVTLSCSPISGHRSVSWYQQTPGQGLQFLFEYFSETQRNKGNFPGRFSGRQFSNSRSEMNVSTLELGDSALYLCASSLGRNTGELFFGEGSRLTVL.

The chain uses TRBV7-9 and TRBJ2-7; TRBD2 agrees at 10 bases. The junction had 6 bases not matched to a gene; V was cut back by 5 bases and J by 2 bases. Germline-derived CDR1 and CDR2 are SEHNR and FQNEAQ (reference sequence). This CDR3 has 15 amino acids. This CDR3 is CASSQLAGDPYEQYF. As DNA, the CDR3 is TGTGCCAGCAGCCAGCTAGCGGGGGACCCCTACGAGCAGTACTTC.

This chain links TRBV28 with TRBJ2-5; TRBD2 might be the D (5 bases). With 2 bases removed from V and 5 bases from J, the gap between germline ends came to 18 bases. The germline V gene encodes CDR1 MDHEN and CDR2 SYDVKM. There are 16 residues in the CDR3. The CDR3 sequence: CASSLGLATTLETQYF. DNA of the CDR3: TGTGCCAGCAGTTTAGGATTAGCGACGACTTTGGAGACCCAGTACTTC.

The chain recombines TRBV6-5 with TRBJ2-7; no clear D gene. Germline V CDR1 and CDR2: MNHEY, SVGAGI. With 5 bases removed from V and 4 bases from J, the gap between germline ends came to 9 bases. This CDR3 region has 12 residues. CDR3 loop: CASSPNLYEQYF. DNA of the CDR3: TGTGCCAGCAGTCCTAATCTATACGAGCAGTACTTC.

Concerning this clone itself: The sample contains more than one DNA sequence encoding this CDR3. V usage is TRBV5-1 and J usage is TRBJ1-1, with D perhaps TRBD1 (6 bases). The CDR3 loop spans 12 amino acids. The V end was cut by 2 bases, the J end by 8 bases, with 10 bases between. Germline V gene lookup returns CDR1 SGHRS and CDR2 YFSETQ. The CDR3 DNA sequence: TGCGCCAGCAGCTTTAGTGGGACAGAAGCTTTCTTT. Translating gives CASSFSGTEAFF.

The rearrangement joins TRBV5-4 to TRBJ1-1; maybe TRBD1 (6 bases). Per the germline V gene, CDR1 is SGHNT and CDR2 is YYREEE (reference sequence). CDR3 length equals 13 residues. V was pared by 0 bases and J by 6 bases, with 9 bases between. CDR3 in DNA: TGTGCCAGCAGCTTGGCATCAGGGGCTGAAGCTTTCTTT. As protein: CASSLASGAEAFF.

The chain uses TRBV6-6 and TRBJ2-1; 9 bases are a match to TRBD2. The CDR3 is made up of 16 amino acids. Per germline, CDR1 MNHNY and CDR2 SVGAGI (reference sequence). The V segment lost 6 bases and the J segment 0 bases; nucleotides outside the gene matches: 6. CDR3 DNA: TGTGCCAGCAGGGGATATAGCGGGAGCTCCTACAATGAGCAGTTCTTC. This translates into CASRGYSGSSYNEQFF.